This record concerns one T cell receptor beta chain sequence. Its matching antigen is unknown. The PCR ran on 60 Vbeta and 13 Jbeta primers. The data were produced by immunoSEQ multiplex PCR, yet TCRdb's version contains in-frame clones alone and is incomplete. The sample has around 61,000 clones, approximately 70% seen once. The sample originates from a study of cytomegalovirus exposure and HLA in healthy donors. V was cut by 6 bases and J by 1 base, with 9 bases left in between. The germline V gene encodes CDR1 MNHEY and CDR2 SVGAGI. This CDR3 is 14 amino acids long. Study results and caveats: Follow-up analysis later connected one missense variant in DCLRE1C with trimming of TCR beta V- and J-genes. As a later analysis revealed, most CMV-associated TCR beta chains appeared HLA-restricted. CMV serostatus was the only immune exposure information that was available.

The sequenced material came from PBMCs. The TCR was taken from a man in his forties in good health and CMV-seropositive. The gene calls are TRBV6-5 and TRBJ2-2, with D maybe TRBD1 (5 bases). The CDR3 sequence: CASSPTVNTGELFF. In nucleotides, the CDR3 is TGTGCCAGCAGCCCGACAGTGAACACCGGGGAGCTGTTTTTT.